These T cell receptor beta chains were read from a single sample in a study of CD8 T cells in Susac syndrome. MiXCR was run by TCRdb on the immunoSEQ multiplex PCR reads, yielding one entry per CDR3 protein. The sample has about 210,000 distinct CDR3 sequences, 95% seen once. The sample comprised CD4+ T cells from PBMCs. The receptors originated from a human donor with multiple sclerosis. The CDR3 runs from the conserved cysteine through the conserved F or W. D genes are given only for firm matches. Only part of the rows carry a size: once, few, many, or a class if the clone is expanded.

j_gene | d_gene | v_gene | abundance | CDR3nt | CDR3aa
TRBJ2-5 | NA | TRBV27 | few | TGTGCCAGCAGCTCCAGGGGCCAAGAGACCCAGTACTTC | CASSSRGQETQYF
TRBJ1-5 | NA | TRBV29-1 | NA | TGCAGCGTCCTAGAGGGTTTGGGTCAGCCCCAGCATTTT | CSVLEGLGQPQHF
TRBJ1-2 | NA | TRBV4-1 | NA | TGCGCCAGCAGCCAAGATCTATCCTATGGCTACACCTTC | CASSQDLSYGYTF
TRBJ2-1 | NA | TRBV11-3 | once | TGTGCCAGCAGCCGTGTAAGCTACAATGAGCAGTTCTTC | CASSRVSYNEQFF
TRBJ1-3 | NA | TRBV2 | NA | TGTGCCAGCAGTGTGAGGGGAGTCGACGGAAACACCATATATTTT | CASSVRGVDGNTIYF
TRBJ1-5 | NA | TRBV12-3/TRBV12-4 | NA | TGTGCCAGCAGTTGGCGAAATCAGCCCCAGCATTTT | CASSWRNQPQHF
TRBJ1-6 | TRBD1 | TRBV20-1 | NA | TGCAGTGCCGTACCGGGACAGGGACTCAATTCACCCCTCCACTTT | CSAVPGQGLNSPLHF
TRBJ2-6 | NA | TRBV27 | once | TGTGCCAGCAGTTTATCGATCCAGGTTGTTTCGGCCTCTGGGGCCAACGTCCTGACTTTC | CASSLSIQVVSASGANVLTF
TRBJ1-2 | NA | TRBV29-1 | NA | TGCAGCGTTGGAAGTGCCCTCGGCACCTTC | CSVGSALGTF
TRBJ1-2 | TRBD1 | TRBV5-4 | NA | TGTGCCAGCAGCGCCCAGACAGGGACCTCTGGCTACACCTTC | CASSAQTGTSGYTF
TRBJ2-6 | NA | TRBV6-5 | NA | TGTGCCAGCAGTTCCCGGACACCTTCTGGGGCCAACGTCCTGACTTTC | CASSSRTPSGANVLTF
TRBJ2-2 | NA | TRBV24-1 | NA | TGTGCCACCAGTGACCGGCGGACATCCGGGGAGCTGTTTTTT | CATSDRRTSGELFF
TRBJ2-1 | NA | TRBV5-1 | NA | TGCGCCAGCAGCGGAGGACTCAGGACCTACAATGAGCAGTTCTTC | CASSGGLRTYNEQFF
TRBJ2-6 | NA | TRBV6-5 | NA | TGTGCCAGCAGTTACTTTCAGGGTTCGGGGGCCAACGTCCTGACTTTC | CASSYFQGSGANVLTF
TRBJ2-3 | TRBD2 | TRBV7-9 | NA | TGTGCCAGCAGCTTCGGGACTAGCGGGAGCTTGAGAGATACGCAGTATTTT | CASSFGTSGSLRDTQYF
TRBJ2-7 | NA | TRBV3-1 | NA | TGTGCCAGCAGCCAAACCGGGACACTCTACGAGCAGTACTTC | CASSQTGTLYEQYF
TRBJ1-1 | NA | TRBV3-1 | NA | TGTGCCAGCAGCCACGGAGTAGGGGGAGCTTTCTTT | CASSHGVGGAFF
TRBJ1-2 | TRBD1 | TRBV27 | NA | TGTGCCAGCAGTTTCGATACGGCAGGGGGTCTCTATGGCTACACCTTC | CASSFDTAGGLYGYTF
TRBJ2-7 | TRBD2 | TRBV29-1 | NA | TGCAGCGTTGCAGGAGGCATAGCGGGCAGCTCCTACGAGCAGTACTTC | CSVAGGIAGSSYEQYF
TRBJ2-5 | TRBD2 | TRBV29-1 | NA | TGCAGCGTTCGGACTAGCGCCGGAGAGACCCAGTACTTC | CSVRTSAGETQYF
TRBJ2-5 | TRBD1 | TRBV5-1 | once | TGCGCCAGCAGCTTAGGGACAGGGGTTCAAGAGACCCAGTACTTC | CASSLGTGVQETQYF
TRBJ2-5 | TRBD2 | TRBV5-4 | NA | TGTGCCACGGGGATAGCGGGACAAGAGACCCAGTACTTC | CATGIAGQETQYF
TRBJ1-6 | NA | TRBV12-3/TRBV12-4 | NA | TGTGCCAGCAGTTTACGAGGCCATAATTCACCCCTCCACTTT | CASSLRGHNSPLHF
TRBJ1-2 | NA | TRBV20-1 | NA | TGCAGTGCTAGTCGAACAGGGATCTATGGCTACACCTTC | CSASRTGIYGYTF
TRBJ2-1 | NA | TRBV19 | NA | TGTGCCAGTAGTATCCCACCCGCGGGGTACAATGAGCAGTTCTTC | CASSIPPAGYNEQFF
TRBJ2-5 | TRBD1 | TRBV12-3/TRBV12-4 | NA | TGTGCCACTACCCGGGACAGACTATTAGAGACCCAGTACTTC | CATTRDRLLETQYF
TRBJ2-5 | TRBD2 | TRBV20-1 | NA | TGCAGTGCCTTCAGCGGGGGGGTAGAGACCCAGTACTTC | CSAFSGGVETQYF
TRBJ2-5 | NA | TRBV20-1 | NA | TGCAGTGCTCGTCTCTCAGGGGCCGACGAGACCCAGTACTTC | CSARLSGADETQYF
TRBJ2-1 | NA | TRBV4-1 | once | TGCGCCAGCAGCCAACCTGGGGCAGATCCTAAATGGCAGTTCTTC | CASSQPGADPKWQFF
TRBJ2-7 | NA | TRBV20-1 | NA | TGCAGTGCTAGTTCTGGTAACGAGCAGTACTTC | CSASSGNEQYF